The 27 T cell receptor beta chains presented below share a single source sample, sequenced in a study of blood T cell repertoires in COVID-19. Profiled with immunoSEQ multiplex PCR; TCRdb holds only in-frame clones, not every one. The repertoire holds around 330,000 clones, with approximately 90% as singletons. The sequencing sample was made of peripheral blood. The receptors were gathered from a woman aged 45-65 years with active or convalescent COVID-19.

The chain links TRBV27 to TRBJ2-2; no firm D call. V gave up 2 bases and J gave up 1 base, with 5 bases separating them. Per germline, CDR1 MNHEY and CDR2 SMNVEV (reference sequence). The CDR3 covers 14 residues. The CDR3 nucleotides read TGTGCCAGCAGTTTACTTTGGAACACCGGGGAGCTGTTTTTT. Translating gives CASSLLWNTGELFF.

The chain joins TRBV7-2 to TRBJ2-1; no firm D call. The length of the CDR3 is 17 residues. The V end was cut by 2 bases, the J end by 0 bases, with 14 bases between. Germline V gene lookup returns CDR1 SGHTA and CDR2 FQGNSA. The CDR3 sequence is CASSLLLAGGSYNEQFF. The CDR3 DNA is TGTGCCAGCAGCTTATTATTAGCCGGTGGCTCCTACAATGAGCAGTTCTTC.

The chain recombines TRBV6-5 with TRBJ1-2; 10 nucleotides agree with TRBD1. CDR3 length: 15 residues. Germline V gene data show CDR1 as MNHEY and CDR2 as SVGAGI. V lost 7 bases, J lost 2 bases, and 7 bases stayed unmatched. This CDR3 is CASKDRGRGNYGYTF. The DNA of the CDR3 is TGTGCCAGCAAAGACAGGGGGCGTGGAAACTATGGCTACACCTTC.

This CDR3 is CASSLTTVRQTNEQYF. In DNA form, the CDR3 reads TGCGCCAGCAGCCTTACCACCGTAAGACAGACGAACGAGCAGTACTTC. This sequence joins TRBV4-1 and TRBJ2-7, with D perhaps TRBD1 (5 bases). The V gene lost 4 bases and the J gene lost 5 bases, with 21 bases spanning the gap. This CDR3 region has 16 residues. Looked up from germline, CDR1 is MGHRA and CDR2 is YSYEKL.

The chain carries TRBV3-1 (or the pseudogene TRBV3-2) and TRBJ2-2; weak D call: TRBD1 (5 bases). The CDR3 is 16 residues long. Germline V CDR1 and CDR2: LGHDT, YNNKEL (reference sequence). V gave up 4 bases and J gave up 3 bases, with 15 bases separating them. DNA of the CDR3: TGTGCCAGCAGCCGGGGCTCCGAGTGGCACACCGGGGAGCTGTTTTTT. Its protein product is CASSRGSEWHTGELFF.

This chain connects TRBV7-8 to TRBJ2-7; TRBD2 aligns across 13 bases. Germline trimming cut 5 bases from V and 0 bases from J; bases unmatched to any gene: 19. The V gene's germline CDR1 is SGHVS and CDR2 FQNEAQ. The CDR3 runs 21 residues. CDR3 DNA sequence: TGTGCCAGCAGCCCTCTGATGGTCGGGACTAGCGGGATTTTTAGCTCCTACGAGCAGTACTTC. Translation gives CASSPLMVGTSGIFSSYEQYF.

V gene TRBV28 combines with J gene TRBJ2-5, with TRBD1 identical over 8 bases. CDR1 and CDR2 from the germline V gene are MDHEN and SYDVKM. V trimming: 5 bases; J trimming: 4 bases; junction bases outside the gene matches: 12. The CDR3 is 16 residues long. CDR3 protein: CASSPTDRVVGETQYF. Written as DNA, the CDR3 is TGTGCCAGCAGTCCAACGGACAGGGTGGTTGGAGAGACCCAGTACTTC.

The chain links TRBV7-9 to TRBJ2-5; no clear D gene. The CDR3 extends over 13 amino acids. In germline, CDR1 is SEHNR, CDR2 FQNEAQ (reference sequence). Deletions cut 1 base from V and 3 bases from J, with 6 bases between. The CDR3 nucleotides are TGTGCCAGCAGCTTAGAAGAGAAAGAGACCCAGTACTTC. Protein product: CASSLEEKETQYF.

CDR3 sequence reads: CATSDIGQDRQFF. CDR3 nucleotides: TGTGCCACCAGTGATATCGGACAGGACAGACAGTTCTTC. The chain links TRBV24-1 to TRBJ2-1; 7 nucleotides match TRBD1. The germline gives CDR1 KGHDR, CDR2 SFDVKD. This CDR3 is built from 13 residues. Trimming cost V 3 bases and J 13 bases; bases outside gene matches: 8.

Regarding this clone: One end of the junction varies from germline; a read error may be responsible. CDR3 nucleotide sequence: TGTGCTAGCAGTCCCCTTCACAGCCTGAACACCGGGGAGCTGTTTTTT. Protein: CASSPLHSLNTGELFF. The V gene is TRBV7-7, the J gene TRBJ2-2; no clear D gene. The CDR3 consists of 16 residues. Germline assignment: CDR1 SSHAT and CDR2 FNYEAQ (reference sequence).

This chain connects TRBV6-6 to TRBJ2-7; 11 positions agree with TRBD1. The J segment lost 4 bases and the V segment lost 3 bases, leaving 8 bases of the junction unmatched. The CDR3 is 16 residues long. In germline, CDR1 is MNHNY, CDR2 SVGAGI (reference sequence). The DNA for the CDR3 is TGTGCCAGCAGTTATAAGCCGGGACAGGGGGGTTACGAGCAGTACTTC. It yields the protein CASSYKPGQGGYEQYF.

The chain has TRBV7-9 and TRBJ2-2, with 7 bases identical to TRBD1. Germline assignment: CDR1 SEHNR and CDR2 FQNEAQ (reference sequence). Trimming at V came to 8 bases and at J to 1 base, leaving 7 bases not matched to a gene. The CDR3 covers 15 residues. The CDR3 protein is CASSPPGGNTGELFF. CDR3 DNA: TGTGCCAGCTCCCCCCCAGGGGGGAACACCGGGGAGCTGTTTTTT.

The chain couples TRBV10-3 to TRBJ2-1; TRBD2 matches at 9 bases. This CDR3 region has 14 residues. Losses at the gene ends were 6 bases for V and 6 bases for J; bases not matched to a gene: 6. Germline-derived CDR1 and CDR2 are ENHRY and SYGVKD. This CDR3 is CAIRVAGESNEQFF. CDR3 bases: TGTGCCATCAGGGTAGCGGGAGAGAGCAATGAGCAGTTCTTC.

This clone occurred once. The chain links TRBV6-2 or TRBV6-3 to TRBJ2-1, with a tentative D call TRBD1 (5 bases). This CDR3 has 11 amino acids. The V gene lost 5 bases and the J gene lost 15 bases, with 14 bases spanning the gap. Germline lookup yields CDR1 MNHEY and CDR2 SVGEGT. CDR3 bases: TGTGCCAGCAGTAACACAGGATTCACGTTCTTC. Translating it yields CASSNTGFTFF.

Note on this clone: Germline and junction disagree at one end, which may indicate a read error. The V and J genes are TRBV29-1 and TRBJ1-2, with a weak D call TRBD1 (5 bases). CDR3 length equals 9 residues. Germline values: CDR1 SQVTM, CDR2 ANQGSEA. CDR3 sequence: CSVVPGGFF. Here the CDR3 DNA reads TGCAGCGTTGTCCCCGGGGGGTTCTTC.

This chain uses TRBV15 with TRBJ1-3; TRBD1 might be the D (5 bases). The CDR3 length is 15 residues. The V gene's germline CDR1 is LNHNV and CDR2 YYDKDF (reference sequence). V was trimmed by 8 bases and J by 4 bases, leaving 18 bases between them. CDR3 loop: CATASTDSYGNTIYF. The CDR3 DNA sequence: TGTGCCACCGCCTCCACTGACAGTTACGGAAACACCATATATTTT. Filled out from reference TRBV15 and TRBJ1-3, the complete variable domain reads DAMVIQNPRYQVTQFGKPVTLSCSQTLNHNVMYWYQQKSSQAPKLLFHYYDKDFNNEADTPDNFQSRRPNTSFCFLDIRSPGLGDTAMYLCATASTDSYGNTIYFGEGSWLTVV.

The V and J genes are TRBV18 and TRBJ1-1, with D perhaps TRBD1 (6 bases). Germline V gene data show CDR1 as KGHSH and CDR2 as LQKENI. The length of the CDR3 is 14 residues. Trimming took 6 bases from V and 3 from J, leaving 14 bases between them. The CDR3: CASSQGREDTEAFF. The CDR3 DNA reads as TGTGCCAGCTCTCAGGGGCGTGAGGACACTGAAGCTTTCTTT.

The chain uses TRBV4-1 and TRBJ1-2, with 7 bases lining up with TRBD1. V dropped 6 bases and J dropped 5; count of bases not matched to a gene: 9. Germline V gene sequence: CDR1 MGHRA, CDR2 YSYEKL. The CDR3 spans 14 residues. CDR3 nucleotide sequence: TGCGCCAGCAGAGATCCCCCGACAGGGTATGGCTACACCTTC. Amino acid sequence: CASRDPPTGYGYTF.

The rearrangement links TRBV19 to TRBJ2-7; 11 bases line up with TRBD2. V shed 10 bases and J 10 bases; nucleotides not matched to a gene: 6. The V gene's germline CDR1 is LNHDA and CDR2 SQIVND (reference sequence). The CDR3 consists of 11 residues. The CDR3 bases are TGTGCCACCGGGACTAGCGGTCGACAGTACTTC. It codes for CATGTSGRQYF.

The chain uses TRBV4-3 and TRBJ1-3, with 10 bases identical to TRBD1. The CDR3 sequence is 13 residues long. Germline CDR1 LGHNA, CDR2 YSLEER. The J segment lost 8 bases and the V segment lost 4 bases, leaving 2 bases of the junction unmatched. CDR3 in DNA: TGCGCCAGCAGCCGGGACAGGGGAGACACCATATATTTT. Amino acids: CASSRDRGDTIYF.

This clone was detected a few times. The chain carries TRBV11-1 and TRBJ2-3, with 13 nucleotides matching TRBD2. V lost 5 bases, J lost 5 bases, and 4 bases stayed unmatched. This CDR3 comprises 15 residues. The germline V gene has CDR1 SGHAT and CDR2 FQDESV (reference sequence). The CDR3 protein is CASSHRTSGRDTQYF. CDR3 sequence (DNA): TGTGCCAGCAGCCATCGGACTAGCGGGAGAGATACGCAGTATTTT.

This chain links TRBV18 with TRBJ2-7; D might be TRBD1 (5 bases). Per the germline V gene, CDR1 is KGHSH and CDR2 is LQKENI. Trimming left V 5 bases short and J 0 bases short, with 8 bases between. The length of the CDR3 is 13 residues. In DNA form, the CDR3 reads TGTGCCAGCTCAGACAGAACCTCCTACGAGCAGTACTTC. Residues: CASSDRTSYEQYF.

The chain recombines TRBV2 with TRBJ1-1; D remains unclear. Trimming left V 8 bases short and J 2 bases short, with 12 bases between. The CDR3 has 13 residues. Germline V lookup: CDR1 SNHLY, CDR2 FYNNEI. In DNA, the CDR3 is TGTGCCAGCCGGGTCCTCATCAACACTGAAGCTTTCTTT. Amino acids: CASRVLINTEAFF.

This chain connects TRBV4-1 to TRBJ2-7, with a weak D call TRBD2 (7 bases). The length of the CDR3 is 16 residues. V dropped 0 bases and J dropped 12 bases, with 24 bases sitting between them. Germline assignment: CDR1 MGHRA and CDR2 YSYEKL. Here the CDR3 reads CASSQDGGTPRTRRYF. In nucleotides, the CDR3 is TGCGCCAGCAGCCAAGATGGGGGCACCCCGAGGACTAGACGGTACTTC.

The genes are TRBV5-4 and TRBJ1-4; no definite D call. Per germline, CDR1 SGHNT and CDR2 YYREEE (reference sequence). V shed 4 bases and J shed 0 bases, with 7 bases lying between them. This CDR3 is 14 amino acids long. The CDR3: CASSAGATNEKLFF. The DNA for the CDR3 is TGTGCCAGCAGCGCCGGAGCAACTAATGAAAAACTGTTTTTT.

The chain recombines TRBV3-1 (or the pseudogene TRBV3-2) with TRBJ2-2; weak D call: TRBD2 (6 bases). CDR1 and CDR2 (germline): LGHDT, YNNKEL (reference sequence). Deletions cut 3 bases from V and 4 bases from J, with 24 bases between. This CDR3 is built from 19 residues. The CDR3: CASSHPPLATFKGTGELFF. The CDR3 nucleotides are TGTGCCAGCAGCCACCCGCCGCTAGCGACATTTAAGGGCACCGGGGAGCTGTTTTTT.

This clone occurred once. The rearrangement links TRBV7-2 to TRBJ2-6, with D hard to call. The V and J ends lost 1 base and 0 bases respectively, with 10 bases between them. There are 17 residues in the CDR3. The germline V gene encodes CDR1 SGHTA and CDR2 FQGNSA. The CDR3: CASSLVTMSSGANVLTF. DNA for the CDR3: TGTGCCAGCAGCTTAGTAACGATGAGCTCTGGGGCCAACGTCCTGACTTTC.